The table lists the clone carrying this T cell receptor beta chain with a few counts. Its antigen is as yet unknown. The entry originates in a study of T cells in Graves' hyperthyroidism and ophthalmopathy. Amplified TCR beta CDR3 regions came from RNA transcripts. An initial round of RT-PCR targeting the TCR CDR3 relied on the HTBI primer set. TCRdb recomputed calls from the multiplex PCR reads with MiXCR, one row per CDR3 protein. The sample has hundreds of thousands of distinct CDR3 sequences, under 20% seen once; the top ten hold roughly a sixth. The study, taken as a whole, reports: Expanded thyroid clonotypes (above 0.001) were mostly also found in blood.

The sequence was collected from a woman under 30 with Graves' ophthalmopathy. Sequences were obtained from blood.

The CDR3 loop reads CACQFATNEKLFF. In DNA form, the CDR3 reads TGTGCCTGTCAATTTGCAACTAATGAAAAACTGTTTTTT. The rearrangement uses TRBV2 and TRBJ1-4; D is unresolved. This CDR3 has 13 residues. The germline V gene has CDR1 SNHLY and CDR2 FYNNEI. The V and J ends lost 11 bases and 0 bases respectively, with 10 bases between them.